This T cell receptor (beta chain) was found in a study of CD8 T cells in ankylosing spondylitis. Generation of TCR beta libraries employed quantitative 5'-RACE incorporating molecular barcodes. Using its own MiXCR run on the 5' RACE reads, TCRdb lists one record per CDR3 protein. The profile shows around 890,000 distinct CDR3 sequences, about 10% of them singletons. The V gene's germline CDR1 is SNHLY and CDR2 FYNNEI. This CDR3 comprises 12 residues. The V end was cut by 8 bases, the J end by 2 bases, with 6 bases between. Study-level results: Made up of about eight highly homologous variants, a TCR beta motif appeared characteristic of ankylosing spondylitis blood. Reactive arthritis synovial fluid and blood were previously reported to contain some motif variants.

For this clonotype: Its target is not known.

The chain couples TRBV2 to TRBJ1-4; the D is unclear. The specimen sequenced was blood, either unsorted or a sorted T cell fraction (not recorded which). The TCR sequence derives from a male donor with ankylosing spondylitis. The CDR3 is CASGSTNEKLFF. The CDR3 DNA reads TGTGCCAGCGGGAGTACTAATGAAAAACTGTTTTTT.